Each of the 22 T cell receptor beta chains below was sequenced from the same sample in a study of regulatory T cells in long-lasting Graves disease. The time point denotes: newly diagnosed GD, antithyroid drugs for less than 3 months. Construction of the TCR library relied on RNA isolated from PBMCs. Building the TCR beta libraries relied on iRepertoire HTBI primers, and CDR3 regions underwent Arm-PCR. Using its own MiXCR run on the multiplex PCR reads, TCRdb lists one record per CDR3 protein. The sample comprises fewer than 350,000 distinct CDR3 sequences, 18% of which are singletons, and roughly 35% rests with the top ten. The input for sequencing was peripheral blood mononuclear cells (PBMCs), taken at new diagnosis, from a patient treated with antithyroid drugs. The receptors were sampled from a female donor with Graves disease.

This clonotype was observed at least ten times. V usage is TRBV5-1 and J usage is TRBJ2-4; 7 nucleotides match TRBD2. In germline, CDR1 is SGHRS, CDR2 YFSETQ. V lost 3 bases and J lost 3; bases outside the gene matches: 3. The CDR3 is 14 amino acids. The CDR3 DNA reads TGCGCCAGCAGCTCCTTAGCGGGCAAAAACATTCAGTACTTC. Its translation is CASSSLAGKNIQYF.

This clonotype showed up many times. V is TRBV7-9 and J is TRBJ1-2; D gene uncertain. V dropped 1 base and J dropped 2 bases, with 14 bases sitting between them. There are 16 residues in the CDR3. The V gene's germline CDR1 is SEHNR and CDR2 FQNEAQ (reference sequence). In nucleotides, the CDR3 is TGTGCCAGCAGCTTAGGCTCCGGGAATAGGAACTATGGCTACACCTTC. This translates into CASSLGSGNRNYGYTF.

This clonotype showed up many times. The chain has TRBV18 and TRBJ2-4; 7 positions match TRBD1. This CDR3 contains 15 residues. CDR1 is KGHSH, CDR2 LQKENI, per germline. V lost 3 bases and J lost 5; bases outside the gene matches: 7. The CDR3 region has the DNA TGTGCCAGCTCACCCGACAGGGCCCGACAAAACATTCAGTACTTC. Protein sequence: CASSPDRARQNIQYF.

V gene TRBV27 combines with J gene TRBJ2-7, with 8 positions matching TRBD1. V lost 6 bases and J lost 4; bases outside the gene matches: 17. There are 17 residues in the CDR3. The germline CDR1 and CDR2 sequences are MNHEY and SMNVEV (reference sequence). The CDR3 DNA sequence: TGTGCCAGCAGGGGCGGGTTATCGGGACAGGTGTTTTACGAGCAGTACTTC. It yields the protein CASRGGLSGQVFYEQYF.

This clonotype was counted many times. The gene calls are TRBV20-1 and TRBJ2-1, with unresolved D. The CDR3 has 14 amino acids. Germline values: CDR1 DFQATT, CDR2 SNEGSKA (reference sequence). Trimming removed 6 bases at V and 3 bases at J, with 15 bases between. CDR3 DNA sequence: TGCAGTGCCTTAGCCCAGTCGGGCTACAATGAGCAGTTCTTC. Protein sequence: CSALAQSGYNEQFF.

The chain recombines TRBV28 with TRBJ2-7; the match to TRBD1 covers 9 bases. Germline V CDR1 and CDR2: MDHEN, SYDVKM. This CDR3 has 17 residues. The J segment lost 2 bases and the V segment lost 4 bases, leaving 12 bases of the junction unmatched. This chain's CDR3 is CASSSQGQGRGAYEQYF. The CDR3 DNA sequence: TGTGCCAGCAGTTCCCAGGGACAGGGAAGAGGGGCCTACGAGCAGTACTTC.

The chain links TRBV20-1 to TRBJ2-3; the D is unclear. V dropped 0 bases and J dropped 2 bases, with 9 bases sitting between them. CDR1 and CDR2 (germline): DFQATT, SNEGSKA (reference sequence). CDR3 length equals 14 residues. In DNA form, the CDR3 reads TGCAGTGCTAGAGAACCCTTTACCACAGATACGCAGTATTTT. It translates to CSAREPFTTDTQYF.

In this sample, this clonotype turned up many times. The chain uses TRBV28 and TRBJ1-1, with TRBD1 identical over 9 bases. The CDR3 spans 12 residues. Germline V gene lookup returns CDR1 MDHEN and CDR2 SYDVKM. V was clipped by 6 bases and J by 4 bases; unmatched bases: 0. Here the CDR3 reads CASRTGGTEAFF. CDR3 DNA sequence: TGTGCCAGCAGGACAGGGGGCACTGAAGCTTTCTTT.

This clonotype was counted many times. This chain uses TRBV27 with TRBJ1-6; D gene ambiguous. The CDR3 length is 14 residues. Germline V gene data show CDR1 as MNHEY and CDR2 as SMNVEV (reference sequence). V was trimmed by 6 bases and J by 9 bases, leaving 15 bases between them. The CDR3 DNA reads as TGTGCCAGCAGCTCCACAACGGGTGGTTCACCCCTCCACTTT. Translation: CASSSTTGGSPLHF.

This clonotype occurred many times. This CDR3 is CASMLPGPGETQYF. As DNA, the CDR3 is TGTGCCAGCATGCTACCGGGACCGGGGGAGACCCAGTACTTC. This rearrangement joins TRBV2 to TRBJ2-5; D tentatively fits TRBD1 or TRBD2 (5 bases each). Trimming left V 7 bases short and J 5 bases short, with 17 bases between. Germline CDR1 and CDR2: SNHLY and FYNNEI. The CDR3 extends over 14 amino acids. Full variable domain (remainder filled in from reference TRBV2 and TRBJ2-5): EPEVTQTPSHQVTQMGQEVILRCVPISNHLYFYWYRQILGQKVEFLVSFYNNEISEKSEIFDDQFSVERPDGSNFTLKIRSTKLEDSAMYFCASMLPGPGETQYFGPGTRLLVL.

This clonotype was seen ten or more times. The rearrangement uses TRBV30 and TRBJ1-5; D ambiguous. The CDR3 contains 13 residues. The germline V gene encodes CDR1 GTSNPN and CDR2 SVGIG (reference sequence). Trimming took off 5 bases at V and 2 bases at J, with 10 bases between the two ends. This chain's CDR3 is CAWAQDGNQPQHF. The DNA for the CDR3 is TGTGCCTGGGCCCAAGATGGCAATCAGCCCCAGCATTTT.

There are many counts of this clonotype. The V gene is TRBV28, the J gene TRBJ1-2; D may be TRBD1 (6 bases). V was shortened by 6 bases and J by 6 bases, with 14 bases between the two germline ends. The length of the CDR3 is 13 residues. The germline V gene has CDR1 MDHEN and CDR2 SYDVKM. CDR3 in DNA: TGTGCCAGCAGCTTCGGACAGTGGAATGGCTACACCTTC. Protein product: CASSFGQWNGYTF.

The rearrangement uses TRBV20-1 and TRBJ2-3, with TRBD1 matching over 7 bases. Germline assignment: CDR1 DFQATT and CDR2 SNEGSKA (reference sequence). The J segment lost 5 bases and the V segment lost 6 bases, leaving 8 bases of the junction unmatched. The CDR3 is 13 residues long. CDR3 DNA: TGCAGTGCCGGACAGGTTGTGGGAGATACGCAGTATTTT. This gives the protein CSAGQVVGDTQYF.

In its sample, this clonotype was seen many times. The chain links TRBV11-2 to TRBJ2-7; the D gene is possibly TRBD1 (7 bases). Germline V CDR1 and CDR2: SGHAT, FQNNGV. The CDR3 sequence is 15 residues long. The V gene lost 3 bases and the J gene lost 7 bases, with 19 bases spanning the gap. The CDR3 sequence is CASSFPGGWPKEQYF. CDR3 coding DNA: TGTGCCAGCAGCTTTCCAGGGGGGTGGCCGAAGGAGCAGTACTTC.

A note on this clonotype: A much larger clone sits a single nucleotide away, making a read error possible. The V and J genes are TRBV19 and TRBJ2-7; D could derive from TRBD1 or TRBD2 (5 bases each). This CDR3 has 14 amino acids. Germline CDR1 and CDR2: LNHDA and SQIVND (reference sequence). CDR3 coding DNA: TGTTCCAGTGCAACCGGGACCGCAACCTACGAGCAGTACTTC. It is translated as CSSATGTATYEQYF. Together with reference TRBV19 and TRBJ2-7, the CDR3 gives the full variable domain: DGGITQSPKYLFRKEGQNVTLSCEQNLNHDAMYWYRQDPGQGLRLIYYSQIVNDFQKGDIAEGYSVSREKKESFPLTVTSAQKNPTAFYLCSSATGTATYEQYFGPGTRLTVT.

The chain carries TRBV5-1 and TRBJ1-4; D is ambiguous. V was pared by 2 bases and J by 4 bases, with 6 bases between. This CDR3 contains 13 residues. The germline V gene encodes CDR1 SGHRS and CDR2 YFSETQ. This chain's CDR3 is CASSFTVNEKLFF. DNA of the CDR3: TGCGCCAGCAGCTTCACAGTTAATGAAAAACTGTTTTTT. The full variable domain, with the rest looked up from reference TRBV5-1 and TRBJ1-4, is KAGVTQTPRYLIKTRGQQVTLSCSPISGHRSVSWYQQTPGQGLQFLFEYFSETQRNKGNFPGRFSGRQFSNSRSEMNVSTLELGDSALYLCASSFTVNEKLFFGSGTQLSVL.

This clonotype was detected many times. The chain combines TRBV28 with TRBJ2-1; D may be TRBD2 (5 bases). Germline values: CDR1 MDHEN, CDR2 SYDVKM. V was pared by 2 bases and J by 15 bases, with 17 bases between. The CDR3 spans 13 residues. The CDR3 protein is CASSLIRLSGRFF. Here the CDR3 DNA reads TGTGCCAGCAGTTTAATTAGACTATCGGGCCGGTTCTTC.

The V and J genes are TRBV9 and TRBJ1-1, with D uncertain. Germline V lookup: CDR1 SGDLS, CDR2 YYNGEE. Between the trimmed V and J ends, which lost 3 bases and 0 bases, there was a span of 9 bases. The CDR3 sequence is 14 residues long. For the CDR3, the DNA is TGTGCCAGCAGCGCCGACGGCTTGAACACTGAAGCTTTCTTT. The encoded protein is CASSADGLNTEAFF. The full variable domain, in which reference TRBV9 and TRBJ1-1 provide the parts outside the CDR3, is DSGVTQTPKHLITATGQRVTLRCSPRSGDLSVYWYQQSLDQGLQFLIQYYNGEERAKGNILERFSAQQFPDLHSELNLSSLELGDSALYFCASSADGLNTEAFFGQGTRLTVV.

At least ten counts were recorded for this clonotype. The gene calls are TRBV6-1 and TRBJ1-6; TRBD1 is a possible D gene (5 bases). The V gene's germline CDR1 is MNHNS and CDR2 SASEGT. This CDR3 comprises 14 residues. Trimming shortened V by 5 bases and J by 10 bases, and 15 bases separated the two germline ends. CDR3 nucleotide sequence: TGTGCCAGCAGTCCCGGGCCCGAGGGGTCACCCCTCCACTTT. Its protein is CASSPGPEGSPLHF.

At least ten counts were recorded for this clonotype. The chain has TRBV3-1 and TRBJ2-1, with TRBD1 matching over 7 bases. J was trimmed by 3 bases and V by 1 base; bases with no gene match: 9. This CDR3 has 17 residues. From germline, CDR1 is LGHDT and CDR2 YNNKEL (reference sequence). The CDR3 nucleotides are TGTGCCAGCAGCCAAGTCGGAGGACAGGCGGGCTACAATGAGCAGTTCTTC. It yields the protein CASSQVGGQAGYNEQFF.

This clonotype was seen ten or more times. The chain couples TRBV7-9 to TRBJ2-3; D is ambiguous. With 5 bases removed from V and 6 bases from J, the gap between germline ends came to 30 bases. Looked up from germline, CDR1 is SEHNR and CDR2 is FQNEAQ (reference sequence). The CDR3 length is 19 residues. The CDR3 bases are TGTGCCAGCAGCCCCCCTGTCGCCCTTGCGATAGCCAAGCTCGATACGCAGTATTTT. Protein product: CASSPPVALAIAKLDTQYF.

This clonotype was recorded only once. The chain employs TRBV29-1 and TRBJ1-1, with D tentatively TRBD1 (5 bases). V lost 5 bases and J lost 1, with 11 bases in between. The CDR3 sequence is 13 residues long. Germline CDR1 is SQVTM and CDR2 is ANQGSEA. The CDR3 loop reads CSVRRGANTEAFF. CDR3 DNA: TGCAGCGTTCGAAGGGGCGCGAACACTGAAGCTTTCTTT.